Below are 3 T cell receptor beta chains sequenced from a single sample in a study of brain T cells in children with intractable seizures (dated by TCRdb to about 2021). Libraries came from the immunoSEQ multiplex PCR assay. Imported from immuneACCESS, the table was reduced by TCRdb to in-frame sequences with V and J called. These copies leave out some clones; in studies compared against another copy, an unresolved V gene accounts for under half, and the cause of the remainder is not known. This sample has around 340,000 clones in its table, and 93% of those were observed once. The ten top clones hold 5% to 7% of the sample. Taken with the paper, the label for time point translates to: blood from clinic visit 5 months post-surgery; TSC patient then seizure free. Sequenced material: peripheral blood, taken about 5 months after surgery. The receptors stem from a boy less than two years old with tuberous sclerosis and intractable seizures.

The CDR3 DNA follows: TGTGCCAGCAGTTACTCATTCGGGACTAGCGGCTACGAGCAGTACTTC. As protein: CASSYSFGTSGYEQYF. The J gene is TRBJ2-7, the V gene TRBV6-5, with 11 bases fitting TRBD2. CDR1 and CDR2 from the germline V gene are MNHEY and SVGAGI. This CDR3 region has 16 residues. J lost 3 bases, V lost 0 bases, and 4 bases had no gene match.

J is TRBJ2-1 and V is TRBV27; D might be TRBD2 (6 bases). The CDR3 extends over 16 amino acids. V gave up 6 bases and J gave up 8 bases, with 23 bases separating them. Germline V CDR1 and CDR2: MNHEY, SMNVEV (reference sequence). The CDR3 bases are TGTGCCAGCAGACTCGCCCGGGACTTCCCTGCCCATGAGCAGTTCTTC. Its protein is CASRLARDFPAHEQFF.

The chain links TRBV4-2 to TRBJ2-7; 10 bases align to TRBD1. V shed 0 bases, J shed 4 bases, and the junction held 3 bases outside the gene matches. This CDR3 comprises 15 residues. Germline V CDR1 and CDR2: LGHNA, YNFKEQ. The CDR3 spells CASSQDGDRGYEQYF. CDR3 in DNA: TGTGCCAGCAGCCAAGATGGGGACAGGGGATACGAGCAGTACTTC.